This is a list of T cell receptor beta chains from one sample in a study of T cells in Graves' hyperthyroidism and ophthalmopathy. TCRdb re-called the multiplex PCR reads through MiXCR, storing one row per CDR3 protein. The sample has approximately 600,000 distinct CDR3 sequences; approximately 15% are singletons. Sequences were obtained from blood. The receptor set was obtained from a woman in her 30s with Graves' hyperthyroidism that later progressed to Graves' ophthalmopathy. Both conserved end residues are part of each CDR3. The D gene is left open where the match is weak. Rows give clone size only sometimes, using once, few, many, or a class for an expanded clone.

j_call: TRBJ2-7
clone_size: many
v_call: TRBV10-3
d_call: TRBD2
cdr3_nt: TGTGCCATCAGTGATTCCGTTAGCGGGAGAACCTACGAGCAGTACTTC
cdr3_aa: CAISDSVSGRTYEQYF

j_call: TRBJ2-7
clone_size: many
v_call: TRBV7-9
d_call: .
cdr3_nt: TGTGCCAGCAGCTTAGTGGACGCACTCTACGAGCAGTACTTC
cdr3_aa: CASSLVDALYEQYF

j_call: TRBJ2-4
clone_size: many
v_call: TRBV12-3/TRBV12-4
d_call: .
cdr3_nt: TGTGCCAGCAGTTTAGGCGACGCCCTTAGAGAGGACATTCAGTACTTC
cdr3_aa: CASSLGDALREDIQYF

j_call: TRBJ1-2
clone_size: few
v_call: TRBV30
d_call: .
cdr3_nt: TGTGCCTGGAGAACGGACTATGGCTACACCTTC
cdr3_aa: CAWRTDYGYTF

j_call: TRBJ2-5
clone_size: many
v_call: TRBV18
d_call: TRBD2
cdr3_nt: TGTGCCAGCTCACCAAGCGGGAGTGAACAAGAGACCCAGTACTTC
cdr3_aa: CASSPSGSEQETQYF

j_call: TRBJ2-3
clone_size: many
v_call: TRBV20-1
d_call: .
cdr3_nt: TGCAGTGCCGGACGGCTGATCAGCACAGATACGCAGTATTTT
cdr3_aa: CSAGRLISTDTQYF

j_call: TRBJ1-5
clone_size: many
v_call: TRBV12-5
d_call: TRBD1
cdr3_nt: TGTGCTAGTGGTGCGACAGGGGCTGGGGGTATTAGCAATCAGCCCCAGCATTTT
cdr3_aa: CASGATGAGGISNQPQHF

j_call: TRBJ2-5
clone_size: many
v_call: TRBV28
d_call: TRBD2
cdr3_nt: TGTGCCAGCAGCCATCTATCCAGCGGGGTTCAAGAGACCCAGTACTTC
cdr3_aa: CASSHLSSGVQETQYF

j_call: TRBJ2-7
clone_size: few
v_call: TRBV12-3/TRBV12-4
d_call: .
cdr3_nt: TGTGCCAGCAGCCGGACAACCTACGAGCAGTACTTC
cdr3_aa: CASSRTTYEQYF

j_call: TRBJ1-5
clone_size: many
v_call: TRBV2
d_call: .
cdr3_nt: TGTGCCAGCAGTGAGATGGCTGGGGATCAGCCCCAGCATTTT
cdr3_aa: CASSEMAGDQPQHF

j_call: TRBJ1-2
clone_size: many
v_call: TRBV30
d_call: .
cdr3_nt: TGTGCCTGGATAACACTTCCTAACTATGGCTACACCTTC
cdr3_aa: CAWITLPNYGYTF

j_call: TRBJ2-5
clone_size: many
v_call: TRBV28
d_call: .
cdr3_nt: TGTGCCAGCAGGTCAGGAGAGACCCAGTACTTC
cdr3_aa: CASRSGETQYF

j_call: TRBJ1-3
clone_size: many
v_call: TRBV18
d_call: .
cdr3_nt: TGTGCCAGCTCACCTCCCGGGACCTTGGGAAACACCATATATTTT
cdr3_aa: CASSPPGTLGNTIYF

j_call: TRBJ2-7
clone_size: many
v_call: TRBV5-1
d_call: .
cdr3_nt: TGCGCCAGCAGCTCCACCTCGGGATCCTACGAGCAGTACTTC
cdr3_aa: CASSSTSGSYEQYF

j_call: TRBJ2-7
clone_size: many
v_call: TRBV4-3
d_call: TRBD1
cdr3_nt: TGCGCCAGCAGCCAGCGGATTAGGACAGGGGGATCCTACGAGCAGTACTTC
cdr3_aa: CASSQRIRTGGSYEQYF

j_call: TRBJ1-5
clone_size: many
v_call: TRBV6-1
d_call: .
cdr3_nt: TGTGCCAGCAGTGAACAGGGTACCAGCAATCAGCCCCAGCATTTT
cdr3_aa: CASSEQGTSNQPQHF

j_call: TRBJ2-1
clone_size: few
v_call: TRBV5-1
d_call: TRBD2
cdr3_nt: TGCGCCAGCAGCTTATCTAGCGGGGGGGCCAATGAGCAGTTCTTC
cdr3_aa: CASSLSSGGANEQFF

j_call: TRBJ2-7
clone_size: .
v_call: TRBV7-9
d_call: TRBD2
cdr3_nt: TGTGCCAGCAGACCACAACCGGGCGAAGGCCTAGCGGGAGCCTACGAGCAGTACTTC
cdr3_aa: CASRPQPGEGLAGAYEQYF

j_call: TRBJ1-4
clone_size: many
v_call: TRBV2
d_call: .
cdr3_nt: TGTGCCAGCAGCGTGGGACGTCCCCCTGAAAAACTGTTTTTT
cdr3_aa: CASSVGRPPEKLFF

j_call: TRBJ2-7
clone_size: many
v_call: TRBV15
d_call: .
cdr3_nt: TGTGCCACCAGCGCCCGCAGGGAAACCTACGAGCAGTACTTC
cdr3_aa: CATSARRETYEQYF

j_call: TRBJ2-3
clone_size: .
v_call: TRBV20-1
d_call: TRBD2
cdr3_nt: TGCAGTGCATTGGCGGGAGTTGCAGATACGCAGTATTTT
cdr3_aa: CSALAGVADTQYF

j_call: TRBJ1-2
clone_size: .
v_call: TRBV4-3
d_call: .
cdr3_nt: TGCGCCAGCAGCCAAGCCTCGGCCCTCCCTAACTATGGCTACACCTTC
cdr3_aa: CASSQASALPNYGYTF

j_call: TRBJ1-2
clone_size: .
v_call: TRBV27
d_call: .
cdr3_nt: TGTGCCAGCAGCCCATCGGGGGACTTGAGTGGCTACACCTTC
cdr3_aa: CASSPSGDLSGYTF

j_call: TRBJ2-3
clone_size: many
v_call: TRBV6-1
d_call: TRBD2
cdr3_nt: TGTGCCAGCAGTAATCTAGCGGGAGCTTCGGCAGATACGCAGTATTTT
cdr3_aa: CASSNLAGASADTQYF

j_call: TRBJ1-5
clone_size: .
v_call: TRBV9
d_call: .
cdr3_nt: TGTGCCAGCAGCCTCCAAGGACAGAGCAATCAGCCCCAGCATTTT
cdr3_aa: CASSLQGQSNQPQHF

j_call: TRBJ1-1
clone_size: .
v_call: TRBV18
d_call: .
cdr3_nt: TGTGCCAGCTCACCGTTCGGGGGTCCCGAAGCTTTCTTT
cdr3_aa: CASSPFGGPEAFF

j_call: TRBJ2-7
clone_size: many
v_call: TRBV2
d_call: .
cdr3_nt: TGTGCCACCACCCCCACTGCAGATGGGTACGAGCAGTACTTC
cdr3_aa: CATTPTADGYEQYF

j_call: TRBJ1-1
clone_size: many
v_call: TRBV3-1
d_call: .
cdr3_nt: TGTGCCAGCAGCCAAGGAGTACGCCCGGCTTTCTTT
cdr3_aa: CASSQGVRPAFF

j_call: TRBJ2-7
clone_size: many
v_call: TRBV6-2/TRBV6-3
d_call: .
cdr3_nt: TGTGCCAGCACACCAACCGGGACCCCAAACTACGAGCAGTACTTC
cdr3_aa: CASTPTGTPNYEQYF

j_call: TRBJ2-1
clone_size: few
v_call: TRBV12-3/TRBV12-4
d_call: .
cdr3_nt: TGTGCCAGCAGTTTAGAGACAGGGACTGGGGATGAGCAGTTCTTC
cdr3_aa: CASSLETGTGDEQFF

j_call: TRBJ1-1
clone_size: .
v_call: TRBV10-3
d_call: TRBD1
cdr3_nt: TGTGCCATCAGAGGGACAGGGGGTACTGAAGCTTTCTTT
cdr3_aa: CAIRGTGGTEAFF

j_call: TRBJ1-1
clone_size: many
v_call: TRBV12-3/TRBV12-4
d_call: .
cdr3_nt: TGTGCCAGCAGTTTGGGCAGGGGAGGCACTGAAGCTTTCTTT
cdr3_aa: CASSLGRGGTEAFF

j_call: TRBJ2-2
clone_size: .
v_call: TRBV19
d_call: TRBD1
cdr3_nt: TGTGCCAGTAGCCAGACAGGGATTGAGACCGGGGAGCTGTTTTTT
cdr3_aa: CASSQTGIETGELFF

j_call: TRBJ1-2
clone_size: few
v_call: TRBV5-1
d_call: .
cdr3_nt: TGCGCCAGCAGCTGGGAGGATTCTTATGGCTACACCTTC
cdr3_aa: CASSWEDSYGYTF

j_call: TRBJ2-7
clone_size: many
v_call: TRBV6-1
d_call: TRBD2
cdr3_nt: TGTGCCAGCAGTTATCTAGCGGCAAGCTCCTACGAGCAGTACTTC
cdr3_aa: CASSYLAASSYEQYF

j_call: TRBJ1-6
clone_size: .
v_call: TRBV5-5
d_call: .
cdr3_nt: TGTGCCAGCAGCTTGGGACAGTTCAATAATTCACCCCTCCACTTT
cdr3_aa: CASSLGQFNNSPLHF

j_call: TRBJ1-2
clone_size: many
v_call: TRBV7-3
d_call: TRBD1
cdr3_nt: TGTGCCAGCAGCTTAACACGGGGACAGGGGGCGAGATTTACGCGCTACACCTTC
cdr3_aa: CASSLTRGQGARFTRYTF

j_call: TRBJ2-7
clone_size: .
v_call: TRBV20-1
d_call: TRBD2
cdr3_nt: TGCAGTGCTAGCAGCACTAGCGGGAGAAACGAGCAGTACTTC
cdr3_aa: CSASSTSGRNEQYF